The 25 T cell receptor beta chains presented below share a single source sample, sequenced in a study of T-cell reconstitution after alpha-beta-depleted transplantation in children. Findings of the study overall: Newly made T cells mostly supplied T-cell counts and diversity one year after transplant.

TCRbeta library construction was performed incorporating unique molecular identifiers. TCRdb reanalysed the PCR reads using MiXCR and keeps one entry per CDR3 protein. The sample has about 300,000 distinct CDR3 sequences, 7.5% to 9% seen once. These receptors' antigens are unknown. Sequencing was performed on peripheral blood, taken 360 days after TCRalphabeta/CD19-depleted stem cell transplant. These receptors were obtained from a female patient aged 2-15 years who had a stem cell transplant for Fanconi anemia, so the T cells may come from the graft donor.

The sample holds many counts of this clonotype. The chain joins TRBV20-1 to TRBJ2-1, with 9 bases fitting TRBD2. V dropped 0 bases and J dropped 5; count of bases not matched to a gene: 8. CDR1 and CDR2 from the germline V gene are DFQATT and SNEGSKA (reference sequence). This CDR3 has 16 amino acids. The CDR3 nucleotides are TGCAGTGCTAGAGATTTGGCGGGAGGGCCCAACAATGAGCAGTTCTTC. It is translated as CSARDLAGGPNNEQFF.

The chain uses TRBV7-2 and TRBJ2-7; 9 positions agree with TRBD2. The germline V gene has CDR1 SGHTA and CDR2 FQGNSA. The CDR3 consists of 13 residues. V lost 5 bases and J lost 7; bases outside the gene matches: 6. CDR3 protein: CASSRGGAKEQYF. In DNA form, the CDR3 reads TGTGCCAGCAGCCGCGGGGGGGCGAAAGAGCAGTACTTC.

This clonotype was observed at least ten times. The rearrangement joins TRBV12-3 or TRBV12-4 to TRBJ2-4, with D possibly being TRBD1 (5 bases). V shed 3 bases and J shed 5 bases, with 8 bases lying between them. The CDR3 contains 13 residues. As DNA, the CDR3 is TGTGCCAGCAGTTTTGACAGCCAAAACATTCAGTACTTC. Its translation is CASSFDSQNIQYF.

This clonotype was observed many times. This rearrangement joins TRBV7-3 to TRBJ2-3; the D is unclear. The CDR3 spans 13 residues. The germline gives CDR1 SGHTA, CDR2 FQGTGA. With 4 bases removed from V and 4 bases from J, the gap between germline ends came to 9 bases. As DNA, the CDR3 is TGTGCCAGCAGCTCCCCCCGAGCAGATACGCAGTATTTT. Translated, it gives CASSSPRADTQYF.

This sequence joins TRBV5-8 and TRBJ2-1; D unresolved. V lost 4 bases, J lost 7 bases, and 12 bases lay in between. Germline assignment: CDR1 SGHTS and CDR2 YDEGEE. This CDR3 has 13 residues. CDR3 sequence: CASSVLQSNEQFF. The CDR3 region has the DNA TGTGCCAGCAGCGTCCTTCAGTCAAATGAGCAGTTCTTC.

This clonotype was found many times. The chain has TRBV11-2 and TRBJ2-5; no reliable D call. The CDR3 runs 13 residues. Trimming took off 5 bases at V and 0 bases at J, with 7 bases between the two ends. Germline assignment: CDR1 SGHAT and CDR2 FQNNGV. DNA for the CDR3: TGTGCCAGCAGCCTAGGGTACCAAGAGACCCAGTACTTC. This sequence encodes CASSLGYQETQYF.

This clonotype was recorded at least ten times. V is TRBV29-1 and J is TRBJ2-7, with 11 bases lining up with TRBD1. There are 13 residues in the CDR3. Germline V gene sequence: CDR1 SQVTM, CDR2 ANQGSEA. The junction had 5 bases not matched to a gene; V was cut back by 7 bases and J by 3 bases. The CDR3 reads CSAGTGGVYEQYF. CDR3 coding DNA: TGCAGCGCTGGGACAGGGGGGGTCTACGAGCAGTACTTC.

The sample holds many counts of this clonotype. The chain employs TRBV20-1 and TRBJ2-3; D is perhaps TRBD1 (5 bases). Trimming took off 0 bases at V and 5 bases at J, with 9 bases between the two ends. Per the germline V gene, CDR1 is DFQATT and CDR2 is SNEGSKA (reference sequence). There are 13 residues in the CDR3. CDR3 in DNA: TGCAGTGCTAGAGATAGGGGATTAGATACGCAGTATTTT. Translation gives CSARDRGLDTQYF.

This clonotype was counted ten times or more. The chain joins TRBV5-1 to TRBJ2-2; the match to TRBD2 covers 8 bases. Germline V gene data show CDR1 as SGHRS and CDR2 as YFSETQ. The ends lost 6 bases at V and 6 bases at J; junction bases unmatched: 13. The CDR3 sequence is 16 residues long. CDR3 sequence reads: CASIQESGGISGELFF. Written as DNA, the CDR3 is TGCGCCAGCATTCAAGAGAGCGGGGGTATCTCCGGGGAGCTGTTTTTT.

This clonotype was observed many times. This sequence joins TRBV5-1 and TRBJ2-7, with 14 nucleotides matching TRBD2. The CDR3 sequence is 18 residues long. Germline CDR1 reads SGHRS; CDR2 reads YFSETQ. The V and J ends lost 4 bases and 3 bases, in that order; junction bases with no gene match: 12. Written as DNA, the CDR3 is TGCGCCAGCAGCCTACCAAGGACTAGCGGGAGGCCCAGCTACGAGCAGTACTTC. Encoded protein: CASSLPRTSGRPSYEQYF.

About this clonotype: This may arise from a read error, as a much more abundant clone is one base away. The chain is built from TRBV20-1 and TRBJ1-5; D is unclear. The germline V gene encodes CDR1 DFQATT and CDR2 SNEGSKA (reference sequence). The CDR3 spans 14 residues. The CDR3 spells CSASVGHSNHPQHF. The DNA of the CDR3 is TGCAGTGCTAGCGTTGGCCATAGCAATCATCCCCAGCATTTT.

This chain connects TRBV20-1 to TRBJ2-1; 9 bases fit TRBD2. The CDR3 covers 15 residues. Germline V gene data show CDR1 as DFQATT and CDR2 as SNEGSKA (reference sequence). The trim removed 5 bases at V and 2 bases at J, leaving 7 bases unmatched. The CDR3 region is CSARPSGRPYNEQFF. The CDR3, as DNA: TGCAGTGCTCGCCCAAGCGGGAGGCCCTACAATGAGCAGTTCTTC.

This clonotype has ten or more counts. The chain uses TRBV27 and TRBJ2-4; D is perhaps TRBD2 (7 bases). Trimming left V 6 bases short and J 6 bases short, with 12 bases between. This CDR3 spans 13 amino acids. Germline loops: CDR1 MNHEY, CDR2 SMNVEV (reference sequence). The CDR3 protein is CASRSGGANIQYF. As DNA, the CDR3 is TGTGCCAGCAGGAGTGGGGGGGCAAACATTCAGTACTTC.

At least ten counts were recorded for this clonotype. The CDR3 bases are TGTGCCAGCAGCGTAGACACAGGTACCTACAATGAGCAGTTCTTC. This gives the protein CASSVDTGTYNEQFF. The chain links TRBV9 to TRBJ2-1; D might be TRBD1 (5 bases). CDR3 length: 15 amino acids. The germline V gene has CDR1 SGDLS and CDR2 YYNGEE. Trimming shortened V by 0 bases and J by 2 bases, and 9 bases separated the two germline ends.

This clonotype was observed many times. The chain employs TRBV20-1 and TRBJ2-7; 9 nucleotides match TRBD1. Germline V gene data show CDR1 as DFQATT and CDR2 as SNEGSKA (reference sequence). The CDR3 is 14 amino acids. V lost 4 bases to trimming and J lost 2 bases; unmatched junction nucleotides: 6. The CDR3 DNA is TGCAGTGCTACCCAGGGACAGGGACCCTACGAGCAGTACTTC. This codes for CSATQGQGPYEQYF.

The chain has TRBV6-1 and TRBJ1-1; D might be TRBD1 (5 bases). Germline CDR1 and CDR2: MNHNS and SASEGT. V lost 8 bases and J lost 2, with 18 bases in between. There are 15 residues in the CDR3. The CDR3, as DNA: TGTGCCAGCTCGAGGCAGGGCCAATTAAACACTGAAGCTTTCTTT. It is translated as CASSRQGQLNTEAFF.

This clonotype was found many times. The genes are TRBV20-1 and TRBJ1-4; TRBD1 aligns across 7 bases. CDR3 length equals 14 residues. CDR1 DFQATT and CDR2 SNEGSKA come from the germline V gene (reference sequence). Trimming at V came to 2 bases and at J to 7 bases, leaving 7 bases not matched to a gene. The CDR3 DNA reads as TGCAGTGCTAGATCGACAGGGAGAGGTGAAAAACTGTTTTTT. It translates to CSARSTGRGEKLFF.

This clonotype was seen repeatedly, ten times or more. This chain connects TRBV29-1 to TRBJ1-1; unclear D gene. The V gene lost 5 bases and the J gene lost 4 bases, with 8 bases spanning the gap. The CDR3 is 11 amino acids. Germline V gives CDR1 SQVTM, CDR2 ANQGSEA. CDR3: CSVSRGTEAFF. For the CDR3, the DNA is TGCAGCGTTTCGCGGGGCACTGAAGCTTTCTTT.

This clonotype was detected only a few times. The V and J genes are TRBV6-2 or TRBV6-3 and TRBJ1-1, with a weak D call TRBD1 (5 bases). This CDR3 is built from 16 residues. Trimming left V 5 bases short and J 1 base short, with 17 bases between. Germline values: CDR1 MNHEY, CDR2 SVGEGT. As DNA, the CDR3 is TGTGCCAGCAGTCCCAGGGCAGGGAAGACGAACACTGAAGCTTTCTTT. It codes for CASSPRAGKTNTEAFF.

Ten or more counts support this clonotype. The chain is built from TRBV4-2 and TRBJ2-2; D remains unclear. Germline V gene lookup returns CDR1 LGHNA and CDR2 YNFKEQ. Trimming removed 0 bases at V and 7 bases at J, with 15 bases between. This CDR3 contains 16 residues. As DNA, the CDR3 is TGTGCCAGCAGCCAAGAAGTAGTGCTCCCACACGGGGAGCTGTTTTTT. Residues: CASSQEVVLPHGELFF.

This clonotype occurred many times. This rearrangement joins TRBV18 to TRBJ2-7; D perhaps matches TRBD1 (5 bases). Trimming took off 5 bases at V and 5 bases at J, with 13 bases between the two ends. This CDR3 spans 13 amino acids. The germline V gene has CDR1 KGHSH and CDR2 LQKENI. The CDR3 bases are TGTGCCAGCTCAAATACAGGTCGCAACGAGCAGTACTTC. Its translation is CASSNTGRNEQYF.

In the case of this clonotype: This may be a read error: a much more frequent sequence differs by one nucleotide. This chain links TRBV6-1 with TRBJ1-2; the D is unclear. The germline CDR1 and CDR2 sequences are MNHNS and SASEGT. The CDR3 runs to 16 residues. Trimming cost V 5 bases and J 8 bases, with 24 bases left between them. The CDR3 is CASSPEMPSALEGYTF. CDR3 DNA: TGTGCCAGCAGTCCGGAGATGCCATCGGCGTTGGAGGGCTACACCTTC.

This clonotype was seen more than once but under ten times. The J gene is TRBJ1-1, the V gene TRBV20-1; weak D call: TRBD1 (5 bases). Germline loops: CDR1 DFQATT, CDR2 SNEGSKA (reference sequence). The CDR3 is made up of 16 amino acids. Trimming removed 8 bases at V and 0 bases at J, with 22 bases between. CDR3 amino acids: CSSPEAGVGMNTEAFF. The DNA of the CDR3 is TGCAGTTCACCGGAGGCGGGGGTGGGCATGAACACTGAAGCTTTCTTT.

This clonotype was detected many times. The J gene is TRBJ1-2, the V gene TRBV12-3 or TRBV12-4; 8 bases align to TRBD1. The CDR3 consists of 15 residues. J was trimmed by 5 bases and V by 5 bases; bases with no gene match: 10. For the CDR3, the DNA is TGTGCCAGCAGTGGGGACAGGCGCGGCCTTTATGGCTACACCTTC. Translation: CASSGDRRGLYGYTF.

This clonotype was found many times. The chain uses TRBV28 and TRBJ1-1; D uncertain. Germline V gives CDR1 MDHEN, CDR2 SYDVKM. V was trimmed by 2 bases and J by 0 bases, leaving 10 bases between them. This CDR3 has 15 amino acids. The CDR3: CASSLHGRMNTEAFF. In DNA form, the CDR3 reads TGTGCCAGCAGTTTACACGGCCGGATGAACACTGAAGCTTTCTTT.